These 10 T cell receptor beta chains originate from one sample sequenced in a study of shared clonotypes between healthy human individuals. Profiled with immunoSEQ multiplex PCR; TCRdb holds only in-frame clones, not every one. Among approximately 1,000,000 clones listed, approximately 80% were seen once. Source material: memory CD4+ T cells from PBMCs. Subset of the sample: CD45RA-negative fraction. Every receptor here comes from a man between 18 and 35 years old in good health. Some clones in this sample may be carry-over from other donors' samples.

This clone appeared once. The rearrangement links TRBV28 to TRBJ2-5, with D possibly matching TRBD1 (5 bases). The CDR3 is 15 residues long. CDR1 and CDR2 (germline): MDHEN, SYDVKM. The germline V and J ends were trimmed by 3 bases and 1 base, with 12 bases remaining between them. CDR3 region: CASSFQDTVQETQYF. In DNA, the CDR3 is TGTGCCAGCAGTTTTCAGGACACCGTCCAAGAGACCCAGTACTTC. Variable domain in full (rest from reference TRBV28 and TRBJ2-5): DVKVTQSSRYLVKRTGEKVFLECVQDMDHENMFWYRQDPGLGLRLIYFSYDVKMKEKGDIPEGYSVSREKKERFSLILESASTNQTSMYLCASSFQDTVQETQYFGPGTRLLVL.

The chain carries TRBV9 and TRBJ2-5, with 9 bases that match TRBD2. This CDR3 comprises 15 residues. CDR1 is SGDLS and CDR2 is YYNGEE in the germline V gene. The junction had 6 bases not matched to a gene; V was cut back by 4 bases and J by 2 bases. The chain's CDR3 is CASSLDTSGQETQYF. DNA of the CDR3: TGTGCCAGCAGCCTAGACACTAGCGGGCAAGAGACCCAGTACTTC.

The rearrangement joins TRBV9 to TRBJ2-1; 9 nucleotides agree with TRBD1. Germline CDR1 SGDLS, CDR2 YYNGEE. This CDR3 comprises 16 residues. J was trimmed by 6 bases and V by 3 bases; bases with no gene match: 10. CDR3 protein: CASSDMTGGPSNEQFF. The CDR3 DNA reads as TGTGCCAGCAGCGACATGACAGGGGGTCCCAGCAATGAGCAGTTCTTC.

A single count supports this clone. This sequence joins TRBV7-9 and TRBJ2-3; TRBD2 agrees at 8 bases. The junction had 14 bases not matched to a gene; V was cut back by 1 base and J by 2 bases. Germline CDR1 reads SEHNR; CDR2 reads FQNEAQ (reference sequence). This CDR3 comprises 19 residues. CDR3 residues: CASSLEQGLLAVVTDTQYF. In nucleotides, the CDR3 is TGTGCCAGCAGCTTAGAACAGGGTTTACTAGCGGTCGTCACAGATACGCAGTATTTT.

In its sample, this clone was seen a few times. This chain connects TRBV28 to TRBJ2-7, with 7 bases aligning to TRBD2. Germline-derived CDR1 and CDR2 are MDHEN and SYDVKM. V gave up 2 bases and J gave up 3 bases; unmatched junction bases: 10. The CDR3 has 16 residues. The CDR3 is CASSLPGGRASYEQYF. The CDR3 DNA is TGTGCCAGCAGTTTACCCGGGGGGAGGGCCAGCTACGAGCAGTACTTC.

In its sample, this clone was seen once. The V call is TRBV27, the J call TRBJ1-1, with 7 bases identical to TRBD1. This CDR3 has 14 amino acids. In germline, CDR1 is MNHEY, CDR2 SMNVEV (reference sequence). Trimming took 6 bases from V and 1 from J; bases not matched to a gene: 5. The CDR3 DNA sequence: TGTGCCAGCAGCCAGGGGGGAACGAACACTGAAGCTTTCTTT. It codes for CASSQGGTNTEAFF.

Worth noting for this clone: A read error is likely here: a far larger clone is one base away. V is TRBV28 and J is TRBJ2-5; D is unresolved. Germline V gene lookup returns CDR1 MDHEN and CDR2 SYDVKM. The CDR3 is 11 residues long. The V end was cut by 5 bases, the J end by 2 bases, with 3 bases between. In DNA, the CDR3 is TGTGCCAGCAGTACGCAAGAGACCCAGTACTTC. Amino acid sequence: CASSTQETQYF.

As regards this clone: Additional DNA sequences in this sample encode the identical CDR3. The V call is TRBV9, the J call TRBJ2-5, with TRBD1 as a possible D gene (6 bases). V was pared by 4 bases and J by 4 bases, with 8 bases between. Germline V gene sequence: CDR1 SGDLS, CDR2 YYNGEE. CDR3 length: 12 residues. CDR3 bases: TGTGCCAGCAGCAGGGGGTTAGAGACCCAGTACTTC. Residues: CASSRGLETQYF.

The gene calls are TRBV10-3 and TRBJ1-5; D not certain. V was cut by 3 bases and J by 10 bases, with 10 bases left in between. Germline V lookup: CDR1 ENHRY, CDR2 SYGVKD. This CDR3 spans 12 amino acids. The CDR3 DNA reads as TGTGCCATCAGTGATAACGGACTCCCCCAGCATTTT. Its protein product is CAISDNGLPQHF.

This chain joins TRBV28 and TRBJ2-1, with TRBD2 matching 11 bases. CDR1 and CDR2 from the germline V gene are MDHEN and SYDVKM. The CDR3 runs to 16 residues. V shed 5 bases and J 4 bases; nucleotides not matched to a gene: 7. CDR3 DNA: TGTGCCAGCAGTGTCCTGGGACTAGCGGTTTACAATGAGCAGTTCTTC. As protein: CASSVLGLAVYNEQFF.